This TCR beta chain was documented in a study of blood T cell repertoires in COVID-19. Whole-study context: Acute-phase and convalescent COVID-19 samples originated in the United States, Italy and Spain. The analysed material was cDNA or gDNA that came from T cells, B-cell-depleted T cells, or PBMCs.

In the original analysis: Reference gene primers were amplified, and this amplification served to estimate nucleated cell counts. Using immunoSEQ multiplex PCR, the repertoire was profiled, and TCRdb retains in-frame clones only, with some absent. The V and J calls and clone size come from that table; D and trimming were worked out from the DNA. The table shows roughly 170,000 clones, with roughly nine tenths occurring only once. The CDR3 covers 15 residues. Trimming shortened V by 0 bases and J by 5 bases, and 11 bases separated the two germline ends. The V gene's germline CDR1 is LNHNV and CDR2 YYDKDF (reference sequence).

This clonotype originated in a man in his 70s with active or convalescent COVID-19. The chain is built from TRBV15 and TRBJ1-5; D is unclear. What was sequenced was peripheral blood. This CDR3 reads CATSRDRRPDQPQHF. The CDR3 nucleotides are TGTGCCACCAGCAGAGATAGGAGGCCAGATCAGCCCCAGCATTTT. Combining the CDR3 with reference TRBV15 and TRBJ1-5 gives the whole variable domain DAMVIQNPRYQVTQFGKPVTLSCSQTLNHNVMYWYQQKSSQAPKLLFHYYDKDFNNEADTPDNFQSRRPNTSFCFLDIRSPGLGDTAMYLCATSRDRRPDQPQHFGDGTRLSIL.